Listed below are T cell receptor beta chains from one sample, sequenced in a study of cytomegalovirus exposure and HLA in healthy donors. Sequencing was performed with immunoSEQ multiplex PCR; in TCRdb, only in-frame clones are kept and a portion is missing. The table has about 160,000 clones, roughly 85% seen once. The specimen sequenced was PBMCs. The receptors were sampled from a man aged 18 to 30 in good health and CMV-seropositive. The CDR3 runs from the conserved cysteine through the conserved F or W. Fields, in order: D gene, V gene, clone size, J gene, CDR3 DNA, CDR3 protein. D genes are given only for firm matches. Clone size is given for some rows only: seen once, a few or many times, or a class if the clone is expanded.

-	TRBV5-6	-	TRBJ1-1	TGTGCCAGCAGCTTTGGGCAGGGAGGCACTGAAGCTTTCTTT	CASSFGQGGTEAFF
-	TRBV7-8	-	TRBJ1-5	TGTGCCAGCAGCTTAGTGAGAGGGCTTGGGAATCAGCCCCAGCATTTT	CASSLVRGLGNQPQHF
TRBD1	TRBV5-1	-	TRBJ1-2	TGCGCCAGCAGCTTGGAGACAGGGGCGTTTGGCTACACCTTC	CASSLETGAFGYTF
TRBD1	TRBV6-5	few	TRBJ2-3	TGTGCCAGCAGTGAACAGGGGTTCACAGATACGCAGTATTTT	CASSEQGFTDTQYF
TRBD1	TRBV19	-	TRBJ1-1	TGTGCCAGTCAGGCGGGACAGGGGGTCACTGAAGCTTTCTTT	CASQAGQGVTEAFF
-	TRBV5-1	-	TRBJ2-1	TGCGCCAGCAGCGATTCGGGGGCCTACAATGAGCAGTTCTTC	CASSDSGAYNEQFF
-	TRBV7-6	few	TRBJ2-7	TGTGCCAGCAGCTTAGGGGGAGACATCTACGAGCAGTACTTC	CASSLGGDIYEQYF
TRBD1	TRBV4-1	few	TRBJ2-7	TGCGCCAGCGGGGATCTCGGGACAGTTTCCTACGAGCAGTACTTC	CASGDLGTVSYEQYF
-	TRBV7-9	-	TRBJ1-1	TGTGCCAGCAGCTCCCCTGGGCCCCTGAACACTGAAGCTTTCTTT	CASSSPGPLNTEAFF
TRBD1	TRBV27	-	TRBJ2-4	TGTGCCAGCTCAACAGGGGGGAAAAACATTCAGTACTTC	CASSTGGKNIQYF
-	TRBV9	-	TRBJ2-7	TGTGCCAGCAGCACCGAGGATGTTGGCGAGCAGTACTTC	CASSTEDVGEQYF
TRBD1	TRBV2	-	TRBJ1-5	TGTGCCAGCAGTGTAGGTTCGGGACAGGGAAGCAATCAGCCCCAGCATTTT	CASSVGSGQGSNQPQHF
-	TRBV14	-	TRBJ1-4	TGTGCCAGCAGCCAAGACGACAGACCTGCAACTAATGAAAAACTGTTTTTT	CASSQDDRPATNEKLFF
-	TRBV5-1	-	TRBJ1-3	TGCGCCAGCAGCCTCAGGGTGGGCGATGGAAACACCATATATTTT	CASSLRVGDGNTIYF
TRBD2	TRBV7-9	-	TRBJ2-7	TGTGCCAGCAGCAACCATCTCCTAGCGGGGAGCTCCTACGAGCAGTACTTC	CASSNHLLAGSSYEQYF
TRBD1	TRBV29-1	once	TRBJ2-7	TGCAGCGTTGAGGGGACAGGGCTCGAGCAGTACTTC	CSVEGTGLEQYF
-	TRBV7-8	-	TRBJ2-2	TGTGCCAGCAGCTTAAGGGGGGGCAGAAGCACCGGGGAGCTGTTTTTT	CASSLRGGRSTGELFF
TRBD2	TRBV5-8	once	TRBJ2-2	TGTGCCAGCAGCGGGAGAAAGACTAGCGGGCCCACCGGGGAGCTGTTTTTT	CASSGRKTSGPTGELFF
-	TRBV2	-	TRBJ1-1	TGTGCCAGCAGTGTACTCAAGCAGAACACTGAAGCTTTCTTT	CASSVLKQNTEAFF
TRBD1	TRBV5-4	-	TRBJ2-3	TGTGCCAGCACCAAAGGACAGGGCACAGATACGCAGTATTTT	CASTKGQGTDTQYF
TRBD1	TRBV7-8	-	TRBJ2-4	TGTGCCAGCAGCTCGATGACAGGGGAGGACAGTCAGTACTTC	CASSSMTGEDSQYF
-	TRBV6-5	-	TRBJ2-2	TGTGCCAGCAGTCATTGGGGCAACACCGGGGAGCTGTTTTTT	CASSHWGNTGELFF
TRBD1	TRBV11-3	few	TRBJ1-4	TGTGCCAGCAGCGAGGGACAGGCCATAAATGAAAAACTGTTTTTT	CASSEGQAINEKLFF
-	TRBV19	few	TRBJ1-1	TGTGCCAGTAGTAGTCTAGACACTGAAGCTTTCTTT	CASSSLDTEAFF
-	TRBV5-6	-	TRBJ2-6	TGTGCCAGCAGCCCTAAAGGGACTTACTCTGGGGCCAACGGCTTGACTTTC	CASSPKGTYSGANGLTF
TRBD1	TRBV5-6	-	TRBJ2-7	TGTGCCAGCAGCTTGGACAGGGGCCTGCACTACGAGCAGTACTTC	CASSLDRGLHYEQYF
-	TRBV5-1	-	TRBJ1-1	TGCGCCAGCAGCTTGGCTGTAATGAACACTGAAGCTTTCTTT	CASSLAVMNTEAFF
TRBD2	TRBV6-1	-	TRBJ2-2	TGTGCCAGCCCAGCGGGGGCCGCGAACACCGGGGAGCTGCTTTTT	CASPAGAANTGELLF
-	TRBV5-4	-	TRBJ2-5	TGTGCCAGCAGCTTGGGGGTAGTAGGGGGGGCAACGACCCAGTACTTC	CASSLGVVGGATTQYF
TRBD2	TRBV30	-	TRBJ2-7	TGTGCCTGGACCCACCCAGCAAGCGGGGGGGCGGGTGAGCAGTACTTC	CAWTHPASGGAGEQYF
TRBD2	TRBV5-1	-	TRBJ2-2	TGCGCCAGCAGCTTGGGGGCTAGCGGCAACACCGGGGAGCTGTTTTTT	CASSLGASGNTGELFF
TRBD2	TRBV7-9	-	TRBJ2-3	TGTGCCAGCAGCCAGGCACCGGGACTAGCGGGGGGGCCAGATACGCAGTATTTT	CASSQAPGLAGGPDTQYF
TRBD1	TRBV19	once	TRBJ1-6	TGTGCCAGTAGTTCCACAGGGGGCGTAAAGTCACCCCTCCACTTT	CASSSTGGVKSPLHF
TRBD2	TRBV5-1	few	TRBJ2-2	TGCGCCAGCAGCTCCCGGGGTAGCGGGGGGGCGAACACCGGGGAGCTGTTTTTT	CASSSRGSGGANTGELFF
TRBD1	TRBV30	-	TRBJ1-1	TGTGCCTGGAGTCAGGGGGCCCCCATGAACACTGAAGCTTTCTTT	CAWSQGAPMNTEAFF
-	TRBV28	-	TRBJ1-2	TGTGCCAGCAAAGATAATTCAGGGCTCCGGGGGGGCTACACCTTC	CASKDNSGLRGGYTF
TRBD2	TRBV5-6	-	TRBJ2-3	TGTGCCAGCAGCCCGGGACTAGCTATTCCTGATACGCAGTATTTT	CASSPGLAIPDTQYF
TRBD2	TRBV7-2	once	TRBJ2-3	TGTGCCAGCAGCCTAGGGACTAGCTATCCAGATACGCAGTATTTT	CASSLGTSYPDTQYF
TRBD1	TRBV5-1	-	TRBJ2-3	TGCGCCAGCAGCTGGTCCGGGACAGGGGGTAGCACAGATACGCAGTATTTT	CASSWSGTGGSTDTQYF
-	TRBV11-2	-	TRBJ2-3	TGTGCCAGCAGCTTAGGGCAGGGAGATACGCAGTATTTT	CASSLGQGDTQYF
TRBD1	TRBV7-7	-	TRBJ1-1	TGTGCCAGCAGCATCCCGGGACAGGGGAGTAGGGGCACTGAAGCTTTCTTT	CASSIPGQGSRGTEAFF
-	TRBV9	-	TRBJ2-1	TGTGCCAGCAGCGTAGCGAGGGTTATGGGGAATGAGCAGTTCTTC	CASSVARVMGNEQFF
TRBD2	TRBV19	-	TRBJ2-1	TGTGCCAGTAGTATACCCCCTAGCGGGGGGGCTCCCGAGCAGTTCTTC	CASSIPPSGGAPEQFF
TRBD2	TRBV4-3	-	TRBJ2-1	TGCGCCAGCAGCCAAGGACAATGGGGACTAGCGGGGGGTCGGAGCTCCTACAATGAGCAGTTCTTC	CASSQGQWGLAGGRSSYNEQFF
-	TRBV12-2	-	TRBJ1-3	TGTGCAAGTCGCTCCGGGACAGCCGGAAACACCATATATTTT	CASRSGTAGNTIYF
TRBD1	TRBV27	-	TRBJ2-7	TGTGCCAGCAGTTCCCCGGCAGGGGGCATTCTAGAGCAGTACTTC	CASSSPAGGILEQYF
TRBD2	TRBV15	once	TRBJ2-7	TGTGCCACCAGCAGAGTCGGGCTAGCGGGGTCACCCGAGCAGTACTTC	CATSRVGLAGSPEQYF
TRBD1	TRBV6-5	-	TRBJ2-2	TGTGCCAGCAGTCGACAGGGGGCGGGCACCGGGGAGCTGTTTTTT	CASSRQGAGTGELFF
TRBD1	TRBV4-3	-	TRBJ2-7	TGCGCCAGCAGCCAAGATTTCGGGACAGTGAACTACGAGCAGTACTTC	CASSQDFGTVNYEQYF
-	TRBV9	-	TRBJ2-7	TGTGCCAGCAGCGTGGGAAGCGGGACATCCGAGATCGCGCAGCAGTACTTC	CASSVGSGTSEIAQQYF
-	TRBV4-3	-	TRBJ2-1	TGCGCCAGCAGCCAAGGGACAGACCGCTACAATGAGCAGTTCTTC	CASSQGTDRYNEQFF
TRBD1	TRBV5-6	-	TRBJ1-3	TGTGCCAGCAGCCCGGACAGGGGTATCTCTGGAAACACCATATATTTT	CASSPDRGISGNTIYF
-	TRBV6-1	few	TRBJ2-3	TGTGCCAGCACTGAGATTATGGGCCCAGATACGCAGTATTTT	CASTEIMGPDTQYF
-	TRBV4-3	-	TRBJ2-7	TGCGCCAGCAGCCAAGATCGGAGGTGTTGCGAGCAGTACTTC	CASSQDRRCCEQYF
-	TRBV6-6	-	TRBJ2-6	TGTGCCAGCAGTTCGTACAGGGTTTCCGGGGCCAACGTCCTGACTTTC	CASSSYRVSGANVLTF